The 23 T cell receptor beta chains given below trace back to one sample, sequenced in a study of CD8 T cells in Susac syndrome. An input of about 0.5 to 1 ug of RNA was subjected to reverse transcription using random hexamers. TCRdb itself ran the immunoSEQ multiplex PCR reads through MiXCR, one entry per CDR3 protein. The table lists 150,000 to 180,000 distinct CDR3 sequences, approximately 96% of them singletons, with 0.16% in the top ten. Material: CD4+ T cells from PBMCs. The receptors derive from a human donor with Susac syndrome.

The chain combines TRBV3-1 with TRBJ2-2, with TRBD1 as a possible D gene (5 bases). V was shortened by 0 bases and J by 3 bases, with 11 bases between the two germline ends. Germline CDR1 and CDR2: LGHDT and YNNKEL (reference sequence). The CDR3 is 16 amino acids. Written as DNA, the CDR3 is TGTGCCAGCAGCCAAGATGTAGGGGTGGACACCGGGGAGCTGTTTTTT. Protein sequence: CASSQDVGVDTGELFF.

This chain uses TRBV29-1 with TRBJ1-5; weak D call: TRBD1 (6 bases). This CDR3 has 14 residues. V lost 7 bases, J lost 3 bases, and 16 bases lay in between. The germline V gene has CDR1 SQVTM and CDR2 ANQGSEA. The DNA for the CDR3 is TGCAGCGCCGTGACACAGGGCTTCAATCAGCCCCAGCATTTT. It encodes CSAVTQGFNQPQHF. The whole variable domain, filled in from reference TRBV29-1 and TRBJ1-5, reads SAVISQKPSRDICQRGTSLTIQCQVDSQVTMMFWYRQQPGQSLTLIATANQGSEATYESGFVIDKFPISRPNLTFSTLTVSNMSPEDSSIYLCSAVTQGFNQPQHFGDGTRLSIL.

This clonotype was detected only a few times. The chain links TRBV7-3 to TRBJ2-7, with D perhaps assigned TRBD1 or TRBD2 (5 bases each). With 1 base removed from V and 5 bases from J, the gap between germline ends came to 15 bases. Germline CDR1 and CDR2: SGHTA and FQGTGA. The CDR3 totals 15 residues. The chain's CDR3 is CASSLMGFLGDEQYF. The CDR3 DNA reads TGTGCCAGCAGCTTAATGGGATTCCTGGGGGACGAGCAGTACTTC.

The chain employs TRBV20-1 and TRBJ1-6; D possibly corresponds to TRBD1 (5 bases). The ends were cut back, 0 bases at V and 3 bases at J, with 9 bases in the middle. Germline-derived CDR1 and CDR2 are DFQATT and SNEGSKA (reference sequence). This CDR3 is 15 amino acids long. CDR3 in DNA: TGCAGTGCTAGAGATCAGACAGTCTATAATTCACCCCTCCACTTT. This translates into CSARDQTVYNSPLHF.

The CDR3 loop reads CSAHTGSGANVLTF. CDR3 sequence (DNA): TGCAGTGCTCACACTGGCTCTGGGGCCAACGTCCTGACTTTC. The V call is TRBV20-1, the J call TRBJ2-6; D unresolved. The V and J ends lost 5 bases and 0 bases respectively, with 8 bases between them. In germline, CDR1 is DFQATT, CDR2 SNEGSKA (reference sequence). The CDR3 totals 14 residues.

V and J are TRBV19 and TRBJ2-6; D ambiguous. V dropped 7 bases and J dropped 2 bases, with 9 bases sitting between them. The CDR3 runs to 14 residues. CDR1 LNHDA and CDR2 SQIVND come from the germline V gene (reference sequence). The DNA of the CDR3 is TGTGCCAGTAACTTGGGTGCTGGGGCCAACGTCCTGACTTTC. This encodes CASNLGAGANVLTF.

This clonotype was observed a single time. This chain uses TRBV5-4 with TRBJ2-1; D is unresolved. This CDR3 spans 14 amino acids. Germline V gene sequence: CDR1 SGHNT, CDR2 YYREEE (reference sequence). The V gene lost 3 bases and the J gene lost 6 bases, with 13 bases spanning the gap. CDR3 nucleotides: TGTGCCAGCAGCTCTGCTACTCCTCCCAATGAGCAGTTCTTC. It translates to CASSSATPPNEQFF.

This chain joins TRBV29-1 and TRBJ2-5; maybe TRBD2 (5 bases). Germline V gene lookup returns CDR1 SQVTM and CDR2 ANQGSEA. V was cut by 3 bases and J by 1 base, with 6 bases left in between. The CDR3 contains 12 residues. CDR3: CSVEGVQETQYF. The CDR3 nucleotides are TGCAGCGTTGAGGGAGTCCAAGAGACCCAGTACTTC.

The J gene is TRBJ2-7, the V gene TRBV10-3, with 8 bases aligning to TRBD1. The CDR3 extends over 15 amino acids. The germline CDR1 and CDR2 sequences are ENHRY and SYGVKD. With 2 bases clipped from V and 4 bases from J, the junction kept 7 bases outside the gene matches. Written as DNA, the CDR3 is TGTGCCATCAGTGAGACCGCAGGGGGCCGATACGAGCAGTACTTC. Translated: CAISETAGGRYEQYF.

This sequence joins TRBV20-1 and TRBJ1-1; D is unresolved. Per germline, CDR1 DFQATT and CDR2 SNEGSKA (reference sequence). V gave up 1 base and J gave up 8 bases, with 11 bases separating them. The CDR3 is made up of 12 amino acids. The CDR3 is CSARGNGQEAFF. The DNA for the CDR3 is TGCAGTGCTAGAGGTAACGGGCAAGAAGCTTTCTTT.

This chain uses TRBV7-9 with TRBJ2-5, with TRBD1 as a possible D gene (6 bases). There are 15 residues in the CDR3. Deletions cut 4 bases from V and 1 base from J, with 13 bases between. The germline V gene encodes CDR1 SEHNR and CDR2 FQNEAQ (reference sequence). Here the CDR3 reads CASSYTTGPQETQYF. DNA of the CDR3: TGTGCCAGCAGCTACACGACAGGTCCCCAAGAGACCCAGTACTTC.

The chain employs TRBV20-1 and TRBJ1-1; TRBD1 matches at 8 bases. V shed 4 bases and J 0 bases; nucleotides not matched to a gene: 4. From germline, CDR1 is DFQATT and CDR2 SNEGSKA (reference sequence). This CDR3 has 14 amino acids. CDR3 bases: TGCAGTGCTACCCGGGACAGGATGAACACTGAAGCTTTCTTT. Protein product: CSATRDRMNTEAFF.

This clonotype has just one count. The J gene is TRBJ2-1, the V gene TRBV6-1; a weak D match, TRBD2 (6 bases). CDR3 length: 13 amino acids. Germline CDR1 MNHNS, CDR2 SASEGT. Trimming cost V 10 bases and J 6 bases, with 16 bases left between them. The CDR3 nucleotides read TGTGCCAACCGGGACGGAGGGCTCAATGAGCAGTTCTTC. Its protein product is CANRDGGLNEQFF.

The chain uses TRBV5-4 and TRBJ1-1, with D possibly being TRBD1 (5 bases). The CDR3 is 13 residues long. Trimming pared 2 bases from V and 6 bases from J, leaving 11 bases between. In germline, CDR1 is SGHNT, CDR2 YYREEE (reference sequence). This CDR3 reads CASSLAGTAEAFF. The CDR3 bases are TGTGCCAGCAGCTTAGCAGGGACTGCTGAAGCTTTCTTT.

The chain uses TRBV29-1 and TRBJ2-7; 8 nucleotides agree with TRBD2. The CDR3 has 13 amino acids. The germline V gene has CDR1 SQVTM and CDR2 ANQGSEA. V gave up 3 bases and J gave up 3 bases; unmatched junction bases: 4. Here the CDR3 reads CSVDSGGGYEQYF. CDR3 nucleotides: TGCAGCGTTGATTCCGGGGGGGGCTACGAGCAGTACTTC.

This clonotype was counted a single time. This chain connects TRBV7-2 to TRBJ1-1; D perhaps matches TRBD1 (6 bases). Per the germline V gene, CDR1 is SGHTA and CDR2 is FQGNSA. V lost 8 bases and J 4 bases, leaving 14 bases between the germline ends. This CDR3 comprises 13 residues. This CDR3 is CASGWGGPTEAFF. The CDR3 DNA reads TGTGCCAGCGGATGGGGGGGGCCCACTGAAGCTTTCTTT.

The V and J genes are TRBV20-1 and TRBJ2-3; TRBD2 aligns across 11 bases. The CDR3 is 15 residues long. In germline, CDR1 is DFQATT, CDR2 SNEGSKA (reference sequence). The V gene end was trimmed by 3 bases and the J gene end by 3 bases; junction bases not matched to a gene: 5. The CDR3, as DNA: TGCAGTGCTAGCCTCCTAGCGGGGGGTACAGATACGCAGTATTTT. Amino acid sequence: CSASLLAGGTDTQYF.

V gene TRBV4-2 combines with J gene TRBJ2-1; D is uncertain. Deletions cut 1 base from V and 7 bases from J, with 8 bases between. The CDR3 sequence is 13 residues long. CDR1 and CDR2 (germline): LGHNA, YNFKEQ. This CDR3 is CASSQVSRNEQFF. In DNA form, the CDR3 reads TGTGCCAGCAGCCAAGTGAGTCGTAATGAGCAGTTCTTC.

The rearrangement uses TRBV15 and TRBJ1-1; D remains unclear. Germline V gives CDR1 LNHNV, CDR2 YYDKDF (reference sequence). The CDR3 runs 14 residues. V was pared by 1 base and J by 3 bases, with 9 bases between. The CDR3 nucleotides are TGTGCCACCAGCAGAGTCGAGGCGGACACTGAAGCTTTCTTT. It is translated as CATSRVEADTEAFF.

The DNA of the CDR3 is TGTGCCAGCTTAAGGCTTTCGACCATGAACACTGAAGCTTTCTTT. It encodes CASLRLSTMNTEAFF. The chain combines TRBV7-9 with TRBJ1-1; D is undetermined. There are 15 residues in the CDR3. From germline, CDR1 is SEHNR and CDR2 FQNEAQ (reference sequence). Trimming stripped 8 bases from V and 0 bases from J, with 16 bases between.

This clonotype has just a few counts. This chain uses TRBV11-3 with TRBJ2-5; 8 bases align to TRBD2. V lost 6 bases to trimming and J lost 2 bases; unmatched junction nucleotides: 5. CDR1 is SGHNT and CDR2 is YENEEA in the germline V gene. This CDR3 has 14 amino acids. DNA for the CDR3: TGTGCCAGCAGTCCCGGGGGGGCTCAAGAGACCCAGTACTTC. It yields the protein CASSPGGAQETQYF.

V gene TRBV6-2 or TRBV6-3 combines with J gene TRBJ2-7, with D possibly TRBD2 on 6 matching bases. The CDR3 totals 12 residues. Trimming left V 6 bases short and J 9 bases short, with 15 bases between. Germline CDR1 MNHEY, CDR2 SVGEGT. The CDR3 reads CASRSGGEVQYF. The CDR3, as DNA: TGTGCCAGCAGGTCCGGGGGAGAGGTGCAGTACTTC.

The V and J genes are TRBV7-3 and TRBJ2-2, with D unresolved. This CDR3 has 15 amino acids. With 4 bases removed from V and 0 bases from J, the gap between germline ends came to 9 bases. In germline, CDR1 is SGHTA, CDR2 FQGTGA. In nucleotides, the CDR3 is TGTGCCAGCAGCTCAGCAATTACGAACACCGGGGAGCTGTTTTTT. Amino acids: CASSSAITNTGELFF. Drawing the rest from reference TRBV7-3 and TRBJ2-2, the complete variable domain is GAGVSQTPSNKVTEKGKYVELRCDPISGHTALYWYRQSLGQGPEFLIYFQGTGAADDSGLPNDRFFAVRPEGSVSTLKIQRTERGDSAVYLCASSSAITNTGELFFGEGSRLTVL.